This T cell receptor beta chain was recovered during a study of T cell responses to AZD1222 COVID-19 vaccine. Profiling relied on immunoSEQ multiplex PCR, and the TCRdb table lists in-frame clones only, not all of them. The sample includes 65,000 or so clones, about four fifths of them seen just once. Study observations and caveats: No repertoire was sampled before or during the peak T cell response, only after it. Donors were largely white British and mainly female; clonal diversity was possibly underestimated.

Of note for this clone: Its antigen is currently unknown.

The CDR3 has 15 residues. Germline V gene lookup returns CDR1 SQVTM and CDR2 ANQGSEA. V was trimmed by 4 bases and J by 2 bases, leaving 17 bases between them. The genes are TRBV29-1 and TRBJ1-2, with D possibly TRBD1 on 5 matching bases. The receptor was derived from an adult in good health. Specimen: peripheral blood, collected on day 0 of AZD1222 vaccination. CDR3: CSVVGGPGQNYGYTF. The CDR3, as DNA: TGCAGCGTTGTGGGGGGTCCGGGGCAGAACTATGGCTACACCTTC.